This T cell receptor (beta chain) was profiled in a study of blood T cell repertoires in COVID-19 (dated by TCRdb to 2020 to 2021). For the study in its entirety: Samples from collaborators originated in the United States, Italy and Spain and spanned both the acute and convalescent phases of COVID-19. The material from the prospective study consisted of cDNA or gDNA derived from T cells, B-cell-depleted T cells, or PBMCs. Subjects who had been exposed to COVID-19, were actively infected with it, or had recovered from it provided the deeply sampled blood TCRbeta repertoires that made up the dataset. The repertoires were made available in a free public database intended to serve as a resource for research on the immune response to SARS-CoV-2. The samples were drawn from two sources: the first 160 participants of the ongoing ImmuneRACE study, and 950 to 1,500 subjects contributed by 6 global collaborators. A de-identified subject ID, COVID-19 status, age in years and sex were almost always included in the sample metadata. Where available, HLA class I and class II types were taken from metadata supplied by the sample provider and were not determined by assay-based typing. What the research found in general, with its limitations: Clinical and demographic metadata were provided uncurated, with the amount varying by source and participant.

In the case of this clone: It has no known antigen specificity. Per-base quality was not reported, and no clone a single base away is much larger than it.

The immunoSEQ Assay, a bias-controlled multiplex PCR, was used to amplify TCRbeta CDR3 regions from genomic DNA. The study's processing was this. The number of nucleated cells in each sample was estimated from the amplification of reference gene primers within the assay. To quantify the absolute abundance of each unique TCRbeta CDR3 rearrangement, sequence reads were collapsed and filtered. For each sample, productive Simpson clonality was calculated as the square root of Simpson's diversity index over productive rearrangements. This is the immuneACCESS table as TCRdb keeps it, with only in-frame sequences that have V and J called. A part of the clones is gone; compared with another copy, unresolved V genes explain less than half, and the rest is unexplained. The DNA was the basis for D and trimming; V, J and clone size are from that table. The sample yields approximately 190,000 clones; nearly 90% were counted once. 5% to 7.5% of the sample comes from the top ten.

Samples from volunteer blood donors who had recovered from COVID-19 were contributed by a second Seattle source. The collaborating institutions used their own protocols to collect whole blood in K2EDTA tubes. For TCRbeta analysis, collaborator samples were shipped as frozen whole blood, as isolated PBMCs, or as DNA extracted from either sample type. The TCR sequence derives from a woman in her forties who had recovered from COVID-19. The source material was peripheral blood.

The DNA sequence is as follows: TGTGCCAGCAGCCCGGGACAGCTCACCGGGGAGCTGTTTTTT. It translates to CASSPGQLTGELFF. The V and J genes are TRBV2 and TRBJ2-2; 7 middle bases align to TRBD1. Ends trimmed: V by 6 bases, J by 4 bases; bases unmatched to a gene: 5. Inclusive of the bounding cysteine and phenylalanine, the CDR3 is 14 residues long. The sequence is cut down to CDR3 DNA, 42 bases in frame from base 1. Sequences SNHLY (CDR1) and FYNNEI (CDR2) are obtained from the germline V gene.